Presented here are 18 T cell receptor beta chains from one specimen sequenced in a study of CD8 T cells in ankylosing spondylitis. TCRdb processed the 5' RACE reads anew with MiXCR; each CDR3 protein has one entry. The sample lists some 200,000 distinct CDR3 sequences, about 20% occurring once. The material sequenced was blood, either unsorted or a sorted T cell fraction (not recorded which). Receptor source: a male donor between 10 and 30 years old with ankylosing spondylitis or in good health (not recorded which).

This clonotype came up many times. The chain joins TRBV10-3 to TRBJ2-7; D might be TRBD1 (7 bases). Trimming pared 2 bases from V and 5 bases from J, leaving 16 bases between. Germline V gene sequence: CDR1 ENHRY, CDR2 SYGVKD. The CDR3 totals 15 residues. The CDR3 sequence: CAISERQGGRNEQYF. CDR3 sequence (DNA): TGTGCCATCAGTGAGCGCCAGGGGGGTAGGAACGAGCAGTACTTC.

This clonotype was seen repeatedly, ten times or more. J is TRBJ2-1 and V is TRBV11-1, with 9 bases matching TRBD1. The V and J ends lost 1 base and 8 bases, in that order; junction bases with no gene match: 0. From germline, CDR1 is SGHAT and CDR2 FQDESV (reference sequence). The CDR3 runs to 13 residues. CDR3 in DNA: TGTGCCAGCAGCTTAGGACAGGGGGATGAGCAGTTCTTC. Its translation: CASSLGQGDEQFF.

This clonotype occurred many times. J is TRBJ2-7 and V is TRBV6-5, with 7 bases lining up with TRBD1. CDR1 MNHEY and CDR2 SVGAGI come from the germline V gene. CDR3 size: 12 residues. J was trimmed by 7 bases and V by 7 bases; bases with no gene match: 7. Here the CDR3 reads CASKTGTGEQYF. In nucleotides, the CDR3 is TGTGCCAGCAAGACAGGGACGGGTGAGCAGTACTTC.

This clonotype appeared many times. The chain links TRBV10-3 to TRBJ2-7; 16 bases line up with TRBD2. Germline lookup yields CDR1 ENHRY and CDR2 SYGVKD. J lost 6 bases, V lost 2 bases, and 4 bases had no gene match. The CDR3 consists of 16 residues. CDR3 residues: CAISEPGLAGGPEQYF. The CDR3 DNA reads as TGTGCCATCAGTGAGCCGGGACTAGCGGGAGGGCCCGAGCAGTACTTC.

The chain recombines TRBV20-1 with TRBJ2-1, with 9 bases fitting TRBD2. Germline loops: CDR1 DFQATT, CDR2 SNEGSKA (reference sequence). This CDR3 spans 14 amino acids. J was trimmed by 3 bases and V by 6 bases; bases with no gene match: 6. CDR3: CSAGTSGYYNEQFF. CDR3 DNA: TGCAGTGCGGGAACTAGCGGGTACTACAATGAGCAGTTCTTC.

The chain couples TRBV20-1 to TRBJ2-1; D perhaps matches TRBD2 (5 bases). This CDR3 contains 13 residues. Germline V gene lookup returns CDR1 DFQATT and CDR2 SNEGSKA (reference sequence). The germline V and J ends were trimmed by 5 bases and 8 bases, with 16 bases remaining between them. The CDR3 sequence is CSARPPRVYEQFF. As DNA, the CDR3 is TGCAGTGCTCGACCACCGAGGGTTTATGAGCAGTTCTTC.

This clonotype appeared a few times. This chain connects TRBV5-1 to TRBJ2-5, with D possibly matching TRBD2 (5 bases). The CDR3 length is 15 residues. The germline V gene has CDR1 SGHRS and CDR2 YFSETQ. Trimming stripped 4 bases from V and 3 bases from J, with 16 bases between. CDR3 loop: CASSAFGLHEETQYF. CDR3 bases: TGCGCCAGCAGCGCTTTCGGACTCCATGAAGAGACCCAGTACTTC.

This clonotype was observed at least ten times. J is TRBJ2-1 and V is TRBV5-1, with 12 bases that match TRBD2. The CDR3 spans 18 residues. Germline V gives CDR1 SGHRS, CDR2 YFSETQ. J lost 2 bases, V lost 3 bases, and 9 bases had no gene match. CDR3 nucleotides: TGCGCCAGCAGCTATGGCTCTAGCGGGAGGGCCCCCTACAATGAGCAGTTCTTC. Amino acids: CASSYGSSGRAPYNEQFF. Full variable domain (remainder filled in from reference TRBV5-1 and TRBJ2-1): KAGVTQTPRYLIKTRGQQVTLSCSPISGHRSVSWYQQTPGQGLQFLFEYFSETQRNKGNFPGRFSGRQFSNSRSEMNVSTLELGDSALYLCASSYGSSGRAPYNEQFFGPGTRLTVL.

This clonotype has ten or more counts. As DNA, the CDR3 is TGTGCCAGCAGTACCCCGAGCCATGAGCAGTTCTTC. Translated: CASSTPSHEQFF. The chain couples TRBV25-1 to TRBJ2-1; D remains unclear. With 5 bases removed from V and 8 bases from J, the gap between germline ends came to 10 bases. Germline values: CDR1 MGHDK, CDR2 SYGVNS. This CDR3 spans 12 amino acids.

This clonotype was detected ten times or more. CDR3: CASSFFTGQETQYF. In DNA, the CDR3 is TGCGCCAGCAGCTTTTTTACCGGGCAAGAGACCCAGTACTTC. The chain links TRBV5-1 to TRBJ2-5; unclear D gene. The CDR3 totals 14 residues. The V gene's germline CDR1 is SGHRS and CDR2 YFSETQ. The V gene lost 2 bases and the J gene lost 2 bases, with 10 bases spanning the gap.

The V gene is TRBV27, the J gene TRBJ2-7, with 8 positions matching TRBD2. V was pared by 2 bases and J by 7 bases, with 16 bases of the junction left unmatched. The germline gives CDR1 MNHEY, CDR2 SMNVEV (reference sequence). The CDR3 is made up of 17 amino acids. CDR3 DNA sequence: TGTGCCAGCAGTTTAGGATATAAGAGCGGGAGAGGCAGGGAGCAGTACTTC. Translating it yields CASSLGYKSGRGREQYF.

This clonotype was observed many times. The gene calls are TRBV11-2 and TRBJ2-2, with D possibly matching TRBD2 (5 bases). The germline CDR1 and CDR2 sequences are SGHAT and FQNNGV. Between the trimmed V and J ends, which lost 0 bases and 7 bases, there was a span of 12 bases. This CDR3 has 15 amino acids. The DNA of the CDR3 is TGTGCCAGCAGCTTAGATCCTAGAGGGCGCGGGGAGCTGTTTTTT. Its translation is CASSLDPRGRGELFF.

The chain couples TRBV20-1 to TRBJ2-1; D not certain. The CDR3 has 12 residues. The germline V gene has CDR1 DFQATT and CDR2 SNEGSKA (reference sequence). V was pared by 5 bases and J by 9 bases, with 14 bases between. CDR3 DNA sequence: TGCAGTGCTCCTCCCTCCGTTGGTGAGCAGTTCTTC. Encoded protein: CSAPPSVGEQFF.

At least ten counts were recorded for this clonotype. The rearrangement uses TRBV12-3 or TRBV12-4 and TRBJ2-2; D uncertain. Trimming took off 3 bases at V and 6 bases at J, with 2 bases between the two ends. The CDR3 length is 11 residues. DNA of the CDR3: TGTGCCAGCAGTTTCCCCGGGGAGCTGTTTTTT. It codes for CASSFPGELFF.

This clonotype was recorded many times. The chain couples TRBV15 to TRBJ2-4; maybe TRBD1 (6 bases). There are 16 residues in the CDR3. The germline V gene has CDR1 LNHNV and CDR2 YYDKDF (reference sequence). V was pared by 1 base and J by 0 bases, with 10 bases between. CDR3 in amino acids: CATSRVAGVAKNIQYF. DNA for the CDR3: TGTGCCACCAGCAGAGTCGCAGGGGTAGCCAAAAACATTCAGTACTTC.

The J gene is TRBJ2-7, the V gene TRBV7-8; 8 bases are shared with TRBD1. The CDR3 is made up of 14 amino acids. Germline-derived CDR1 and CDR2 are SGHVS and FQNEAQ. The V gene end was trimmed by 1 base and the J gene end by 6 bases; junction bases not matched to a gene: 5. The CDR3 here is CASSLVPGGPEQYV. CDR3 nucleotide sequence: TGTGCCAGCAGCTTAGTCCCAGGGGGCCCCGAGCAGTACGTC.

This clonotype was detected ten times or more. The chain links TRBV18 to TRBJ2-1; D may correspond to TRBD1 or TRBD2 (5 bases each). Trimming removed 6 bases from V and 4 bases from J, with 16 bases in between. This CDR3 is 15 amino acids long. Germline CDR1 and CDR2: KGHSH and LQKENI. The CDR3 loop is CASSLGRDKYNEQFF. CDR3 sequence (DNA): TGTGCCAGCTCGTTGGGACGGGATAAATACAATGAGCAGTTCTTC.

This clonotype appeared many times. The V and J genes are TRBV12-3 or TRBV12-4 and TRBJ2-5; 11 nucleotides agree with TRBD1. Germline trimming cut 6 bases from V and 5 bases from J; bases unmatched to any gene: 8. The CDR3 is 15 residues long. CDR3 sequence reads: CASSFRTGGQETQYF. DNA of the CDR3: TGTGCCAGCAGCTTCCGGACAGGGGGCCAGGAGACCCAGTACTTC.